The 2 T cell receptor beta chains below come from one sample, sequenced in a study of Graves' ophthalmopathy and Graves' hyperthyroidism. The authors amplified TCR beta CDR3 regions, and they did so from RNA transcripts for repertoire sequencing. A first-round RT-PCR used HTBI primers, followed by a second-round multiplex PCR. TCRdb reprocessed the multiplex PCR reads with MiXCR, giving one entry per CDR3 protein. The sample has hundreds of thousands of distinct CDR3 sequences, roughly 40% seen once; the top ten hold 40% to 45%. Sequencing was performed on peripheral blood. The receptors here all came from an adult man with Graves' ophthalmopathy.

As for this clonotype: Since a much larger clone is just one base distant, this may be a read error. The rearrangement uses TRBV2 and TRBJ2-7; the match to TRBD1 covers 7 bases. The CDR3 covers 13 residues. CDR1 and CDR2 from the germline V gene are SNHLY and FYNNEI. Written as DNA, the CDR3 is TGTGCCAGCAGTGCGGGACAGATTTACGAGCACTACTTC. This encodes CASSAGQIYEHYF.

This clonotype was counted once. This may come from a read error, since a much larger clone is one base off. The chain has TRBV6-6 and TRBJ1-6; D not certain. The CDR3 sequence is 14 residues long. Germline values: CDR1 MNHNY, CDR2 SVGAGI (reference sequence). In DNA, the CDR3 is TGTGCCACCAGTGTGCCCGCGTTATATTCACCCCTCCACTTT. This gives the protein CATSVPALYSPLHF.